The 17 T cell receptor beta chains listed next were all sequenced from one sample in a study of identical twins (dated by TCRdb to 2016 to 2018). The method was 5' RACE. The sample was run on an Illumina HiSeq 2000. TCRdb trimmed the raw reads at Q25, called clones with MiXCR and kept productive beta chains. Rows are combined by CDR3 protein, so each entry shows the most common genes and DNA. The sample table lists around 510,000 distinct CDR3 sequences, about 13% of them with a count of one. The biggest ten clones account for around 0.98% of the sample. The same sample was also studied in work on yellow fever vaccine responses in identical twins.

Material: CD4+ T cells sorted from blood. The receptors stem from a young woman in good health.

This sequence joins TRBV7-8 and TRBJ1-3; D uncertain. In germline, CDR1 is SGHVS, CDR2 FQNEAQ. The CDR3 extends over 16 amino acids. V was trimmed by 0 bases and J by 2 bases, leaving 11 bases between them. For the CDR3, the DNA is TGTGCCAGCAGCTTAGCTCGGGAGTATACTGGAAACACCATATATTTT. Its translation: CASSLAREYTGNTIYF.

This clonotype has ten or more counts. CDR3 bases: TGCGCCAGCGCAGGGAGAGGGGTACTCGGGGGGGTACGGGATGAAAAACTGTTTTTT. The encoded protein is CASAGRGVLGGVRDEKLFF. V and J are TRBV4-1 and TRBJ1-4, with D possibly matching TRBD1 (5 bases). This CDR3 spans 19 amino acids. The germline V and J ends were trimmed by 8 bases and 6 bases, with 31 bases remaining between them. Germline CDR1 is MGHRA and CDR2 is YSYEKL.

This clonotype occurred many times. This chain connects TRBV6-1 to TRBJ2-7; D is unclear. Trimming cost V 6 bases and J 2 bases, with 11 bases left between them. This CDR3 contains 13 residues. Germline-derived CDR1 and CDR2 are MNHNS and SASEGT. This CDR3 reads CASSLDWTYEQYF. CDR3 bases: TGTGCCAGCAGCCTCGACTGGACCTACGAGCAGTACTTC.

This clonotype turned up a few times. The chain couples TRBV12-3 or TRBV12-4 to TRBJ2-1; TRBD2 matches 8 bases. The CDR3 has 16 residues. Unmatched junction bases numbered 5, after V lost 0 bases and J lost 4 bases. CDR3 amino acids: CASSLAAVAGYNEQFF. The CDR3 region has the DNA TGTGCCAGCAGTTTAGCGGCAGTAGCGGGGTACAATGAGCAGTTCTTC.

This sequence joins TRBV29-1 and TRBJ1-1; D is perhaps TRBD1 (6 bases). With 7 bases removed from V and 6 bases from J, the gap between germline ends came to 12 bases. This CDR3 comprises 11 residues. CDR1 and CDR2 from the germline V gene are SQVTM and ANQGSEA. CDR3 sequence: CSAAGGAEAFF. DNA of the CDR3: TGCAGCGCCGCCGGGGGCGCTGAAGCTTTCTTT.

This clonotype has only a few counts. CDR3 in amino acids: CASSNYGSSMDEQYF. CDR3 in DNA: TGTGCCAGCAGCAACTACGGGAGCTCGATGGACGAGCAGTACTTC. The rearrangement links TRBV6-2 or TRBV6-3 to TRBJ2-7, with D possibly TRBD2 on 6 matching bases. Germline values: CDR1 MNHEY, CDR2 SVGEGT. V lost 6 bases, J lost 5 bases, and 20 bases lay in between. The CDR3 has 15 amino acids.

The chain has TRBV5-1 and TRBJ2-1, with 11 bases identical to TRBD2. V shed 7 bases and J 3 bases; nucleotides not matched to a gene: 3. This CDR3 region has 14 residues. Germline CDR1 and CDR2: SGHRS and YFSETQ. CDR3 nucleotide sequence: TGCGCCAGCGGAACTAGCGGGGGCTACAATGAGCAGTTCTTC. Protein: CASGTSGGYNEQFF.

CDR3 protein: CASSQGTGFPTDTQYF. In nucleotides, the CDR3 is TGTGCCAGCAGCCAGGGGACAGGGTTCCCTACAGATACGCAGTATTTT. The rearrangement links TRBV3-1 to TRBJ2-3; 9 nucleotides line up with TRBD1. Germline CDR1 is LGHDT and CDR2 is YNNKEL (reference sequence). This CDR3 contains 16 residues. Trimming removed 3 bases from V and 3 bases from J; junction bases left unmatched: 7.

V usage is TRBV3-1 and J usage is TRBJ2-3, with D perhaps being TRBD1 or TRBD2 (5 bases each). V was cut by 4 bases and J by 5 bases, with 16 bases left in between. The CDR3 is 15 amino acids. CDR1 and CDR2 from the germline V gene are LGHDT and YNNKEL (reference sequence). Here the CDR3 DNA reads TGTGCCAGCAGCCCCGAGGGGCAGGTAGAAGATACGCAGTATTTT. Its protein product is CASSPEGQVEDTQYF.

The chain recombines TRBV6-1 with TRBJ2-2, with D perhaps TRBD1 (6 bases). CDR1 MNHNS and CDR2 SASEGT come from the germline V gene. The ends were cut back, 6 bases at V and 5 bases at J, with 22 bases in the middle. CDR3 size: 17 residues. DNA of the CDR3: TGTGCCAGCAGCCGAACACTAACTAAGGGGGAAACCGGGGAGCTGTTTTTT. Protein: CASSRTLTKGETGELFF.

The chain couples TRBV27 to TRBJ2-5; 11 bases match TRBD1. Germline CDR1 reads MNHEY; CDR2 reads SMNVEV (reference sequence). V lost 6 bases to trimming and J lost 0 bases; unmatched junction nucleotides: 3. The CDR3 loop spans 15 amino acids. This CDR3 is CASRGDRGYQETQYF. The CDR3, as DNA: TGTGCCAGCAGGGGGGACAGGGGGTACCAAGAGACCCAGTACTTC.

This clonotype was seen at least ten times. The chain combines TRBV7-9 with TRBJ2-1, with D possibly being TRBD1 (8 bases). Trimming shortened V by 1 base and J by 4 bases, and 17 bases separated the two germline ends. The CDR3 is made up of 17 amino acids. Germline V gene sequence: CDR1 SEHNR, CDR2 FQNEAQ (reference sequence). Written as DNA, the CDR3 is TGTGCCAGCAGCTTAGTGGGGGGGACAGGACCTTACAATGAGCAGTTCTTC. Protein sequence: CASSLVGGTGPYNEQFF.

J is TRBJ2-7 and V is TRBV28; maybe TRBD2 (5 bases). V was shortened by 3 bases and J by 2 bases, with 14 bases between the two germline ends. CDR1 MDHEN and CDR2 SYDVKM come from the germline V gene. The CDR3 runs to 15 residues. The CDR3 DNA follows: TGTGCCAGCAGTTTGGAGGCAGCCGGCCCCTACGAGCAGTACTTC. Protein: CASSLEAAGPYEQYF.

This sequence joins TRBV4-1 and TRBJ2-6; D is tentatively TRBD1 or TRBD2 (5 bases each). The ends were cut back, 0 bases at V and 2 bases at J, with 5 bases in the middle. The CDR3 contains 15 residues. The germline V gene encodes CDR1 MGHRA and CDR2 YSYEKL. The CDR3 DNA sequence: TGCGCCAGCAGCCAAGAGGGGGCTGGGGCCAACGTCCTGACTTTC. Its translation: CASSQEGAGANVLTF.

This clonotype was picked up a small number of times. The V and J genes are TRBV29-1 and TRBJ1-1; no firm D call. The V end lost 4 bases, the J end lost 5 bases, and 5 bases lay between the germline ends. CDR1 and CDR2 from the germline V gene are SQVTM and ANQGSEA. The CDR3 is made up of 10 amino acids. CDR3 sequence reads: CSVVLTEAFF. CDR3 bases: TGCAGCGTTGTGCTGACTGAAGCTTTCTTT.

This clonotype was picked up a small number of times. The genes are TRBV20-1 and TRBJ2-1, with 10 bases aligning to TRBD2. Trimming took 5 bases from V and 10 from J; bases not matched to a gene: 14. This CDR3 contains 15 residues. Germline CDR1 and CDR2: DFQATT and SNEGSKA (reference sequence). CDR3 nucleotides: TGCAGTGCTCGGGGTTATAGCGGGAGGCGTGGAGAGCAGTTCTTC. This translates into CSARGYSGRRGEQFF.

This clonotype was seen a handful of times. The chain uses TRBV4-1 and TRBJ1-2; possible D gene TRBD1, 6 bases. The CDR3 length is 14 residues. Trimming took 3 bases from V and 4 from J, leaving 12 bases between them. The germline gives CDR1 MGHRA, CDR2 YSYEKL. In nucleotides, the CDR3 is TGCGCCAGCAGCCACCAGGGGCAACCCTATGGCTACACCTTC. It is translated as CASSHQGQPYGYTF.